Listed here are 9 T cell receptor beta chains from one sample, sequenced in a study of patients and donors after allogeneic stem cell transplantation (TCRdb year 2020). Library preparation employed RT-PCR. Sequencing instrument: NextSeq 550. TCRdb's own reprocessing of the public reads used fastp at Q25 and MiXCR and kept productive beta chains. Each entry is one CDR3 protein sequence, shown with its most common DNA and genes. The sample has approximately 60,000 distinct CDR3 sequences on record, more than 10% of them singletons. The leading ten clones occupy around 33% of the sample. The material sequenced was blood, either unsorted or a sorted T cell fraction (not recorded which). The receptor source for this set is a human donor who was either an allogeneic HSCT recipient or a stem cell or donor lymphocyte infusion donor (not recorded which). It is not recorded whose cells these are; they may come from a transplant donor.

By proportion, this clonotype is medium-sized. The chain couples TRBV28 to TRBJ2-5; perhaps TRBD2 as D (6 bases). Trimming removed 4 bases at V and 0 bases at J, with 18 bases between. CDR1 and CDR2 (germline): MDHEN, SYDVKM. There are 17 residues in the CDR3. CDR3 residues: CASSCPPDGGNQETQYF. For the CDR3, the DNA is TGTGCCAGCAGTTGCCCCCCAGATGGCGGGAACCAAGAGACCCAGTACTTC. Supplemented by reference TRBV28 and TRBJ2-5, the full variable domain reads DVKVTQSSRYLVKRTGEKVFLECVQDMDHENMFWYRQDPGLGLRLIYFSYDVKMKEKGDIPEGYSVSREKKERFSLILESASTNQTSMYLCASSCPPDGGNQETQYFGPGTRLLVL.

A few counts support this clonotype. The gene calls are TRBV30 and TRBJ2-7, with 13 nucleotides matching TRBD2. V shed 3 bases and J 6 bases; nucleotides not matched to a gene: 11. Germline V gives CDR1 GTSNPN, CDR2 SVGIG (reference sequence). The CDR3 runs 16 residues. CDR3 sequence reads: CAWRKPGLAGSLEQYF. The CDR3 nucleotides are TGTGCCTGGAGAAAACCGGGACTAGCGGGAAGCCTCGAGCAGTACTTC. Combining the CDR3 with reference TRBV30 and TRBJ2-7 gives the whole variable domain SQTIHQWPATLVQPVGSPLSLECTVEGTSNPNLYWYRQAAGRGLQLLFYSVGIGQISSEVPQNLSASRPQDRQFILSSKKLLLSDSGFYLCAWRKPGLAGSLEQYFGPGTRLTVT.

This clonotype came up a few times. CDR3 sequence reads: CASSFAAETFTDTQYF. The CDR3 DNA is TGTGCCAGCAGTTTCGCAGCGGAGACTTTCACAGATACGCAGTATTTT. The chain couples TRBV12-3 or TRBV12-4 to TRBJ2-3; D might be TRBD2 (5 bases). The V end lost 3 bases, the J end lost 2 bases, and 15 bases lay between the germline ends. This CDR3 is built from 16 residues.

There are a few counts of this clonotype. CDR3 coding DNA: TGTGCCAGCACAGGGAGGTCTGGGGCCAACGTCCTGACTTTC. This sequence encodes CASTGRSGANVLTF. The chain uses TRBV5-6 and TRBJ2-6; a possible D gene is TRBD2 (6 bases). Germline V CDR1 and CDR2: SGHDT, YYEEEE. The length of the CDR3 is 14 residues. The germline V and J ends were trimmed by 6 bases and 1 base, with 8 bases remaining between them.

This chain joins TRBV23-1 and TRBJ2-7; TRBD1 matches 8 bases. TRBV23-1 is an ORF; its function is uncertain. The V gene end was trimmed by 3 bases and the J gene end by 1 base; junction bases not matched to a gene: 8. The CDR3 is made up of 16 amino acids. The CDR3 region is CASSHGPTGGSYEQYF. The CDR3 coding sequence is TGCGCCAGCAGTCACGGCCCCACAGGGGGTTCCTACGAGCAGTACTTC.

The sample holds many counts of this clonotype. The junction and the germline gene differ at one end; a read error may be behind it. The chain employs TRBV12-3 or TRBV12-4 and TRBJ2-1; D is possibly TRBD2 (6 bases). CDR3 size: 10 residues. The CDR3 loop reads CASSFGGISF. CDR3 nucleotide sequence: TGTGCCAGCAGTTTTGGGGGGATAAGTTTC.

There are a few counts of this clonotype. The chain recombines TRBV2 with TRBJ2-1, with D hard to call. Deletions cut 4 bases from V and 3 bases from J, with 7 bases between. Germline V gene lookup returns CDR1 SNHLY and CDR2 FYNNEI. There are 13 residues in the CDR3. The chain's CDR3 is CASSVGSYNEQFF. The CDR3 DNA reads TGTGCCAGCAGTGTTGGCAGCTACAATGAGCAGTTCTTC.

This clonotype was observed at least ten times. The chain employs TRBV2 and TRBJ1-2; D perhaps matches TRBD1 (5 bases). The CDR3 loop spans 13 amino acids. The V end was cut by 9 bases, the J end by 4 bases, with 15 bases between. CDR1 and CDR2 from the germline V gene are SNHLY and FYNNEI. CDR3 protein: CASLQASGYGYTF. In DNA, the CDR3 is TGTGCCAGTTTACAGGCGTCCGGCTATGGCTACACCTTC.

This clonotype was picked up a small number of times. The chain joins TRBV12-5 to TRBJ1-2; D not resolved. This CDR3 contains 12 residues. The V and J ends lost 1 base and 2 bases respectively, with 2 bases between them. Germline loops: CDR1 LGHNT, CDR2 FRNRAP. CDR3 loop: CASGLENYGYTF. The CDR3 region has the DNA TGTGCTAGTGGTTTGGAGAACTATGGCTACACCTTC.